This record concerns one TCR beta chain sequence. What it binds is not known. The CDR3 runs 13 residues. The V end lost 5 bases, the J end lost 11 bases, and 18 bases lay between the germline ends. Germline V gene lookup returns CDR1 SGHAT and CDR2 FQNNGV. TCRdb's table, derived via immunoSEQ multiplex PCR, lists solely in-frame clones and lacks some. The table shows a few hundred thousand clones, with 83% occurring only once. The source of the sample is a study of Ad26.COV2.S vaccination and SARS-CoV-2 variants. Background on the study: Ad26.COV2.S shots went into the muscle once or twice, 56 days apart.

Treatment in this sample: some 20 received Ad26.COV2.S at low or high dose, single or two shots; a few received placebo; per-sample allocation not given. Day 63 following the first vaccine or placebo injection was when the samples were taken. Boston supplied an adult donor aged 18-55 years. Study-level results: TCR breadth and depth estimates may have understated total T cell responses. Breadth, reportedly substantial, characterized the spike-specific CD8+ and CD4+ T cell responses after vaccination.

The rearrangement joins TRBV11-2 to TRBJ1-1; D gene unclear. This material consisted of peripheral blood, taken in a trial of Ad26.COV2.S vaccine versus placebo. The clonotype comes from a person aged 18-65 years who received the Ad26.COV2.S COVID-19 vaccine or a placebo. The CDR3 DNA reads TGTGCCAGCAGCCATCCGCCGGCCCTGGAGGCTTTCTTT. Translation gives CASSHPPALEAFF.